These 26 T cell receptor beta chains share one sample of origin, sequenced in a study of beta chain features in type 1 diabetes. Expressed TCRB transcripts were sequenced because the isolated RNA had all been reverse transcribed beforehand. Some clones are missing from TCRdb's copy, which holds only in-frame ones; the method was immunoSEQ multiplex PCR. The sample has around 350,000 clones; 10% to 15% are singletons. Sample: naive CD4+ T cells from blood. Receptor source: a man younger than 30 in good health.

V gene TRBV19 combines with J gene TRBJ1-1; 8 positions match TRBD1. The CDR3 extends over 14 amino acids. V was clipped by 5 bases and J by 6 bases; unmatched bases: 8. Germline CDR1 and CDR2: LNHDA and SQIVND (reference sequence). Here the CDR3 DNA reads TGTGCCAGTAGTTACCAGGGGGCGTTCGCTGAAGCTTTCTTT. It yields the protein CASSYQGAFAEAFF.

The chain employs TRBV11-2 and TRBJ2-1, with D maybe TRBD2 (5 bases). Deletions cut 4 bases from V and 7 bases from J, with 17 bases between. This CDR3 has 15 residues. Germline V gene lookup returns CDR1 SGHAT and CDR2 FQNNGV. CDR3 sequence (DNA): TGTGCCAGCAGCTGGGAGACCTGGAGAGGGAATGAGCAGTTCTTC. This codes for CASSWETWRGNEQFF.

The gene calls are TRBV11-3 and TRBJ2-2, with 7 positions matching TRBD1. Germline CDR1 SGHNT, CDR2 YENEEA. The CDR3 totals 15 residues. V was pared by 6 bases and J by 1 base, with 5 bases of the junction left unmatched. The CDR3 here is CASRPRQGNTGELFF. For the CDR3, the DNA is TGTGCCAGCAGGCCACGACAGGGGAACACCGGGGAGCTGTTTTTT.

This clone has more than one count but fewer than ten. The chain uses TRBV6-5 and TRBJ1-2; D is undetermined. Germline V gene sequence: CDR1 MNHEY, CDR2 SVGAGI. The CDR3 covers 15 residues. The germline V and J ends were trimmed by 3 bases and 1 base, with 12 bases remaining between them. Here the CDR3 DNA reads TGTGCCAGCAGTTATTCGGGAATCCGTAACTATGGCTACACCTTC. Translation gives CASSYSGIRNYGYTF.

This clone was seen a handful of times. The V call is TRBV5-1, the J call TRBJ2-1; D may be TRBD2 (5 bases). Germline V CDR1 and CDR2: SGHRS, YFSETQ. CDR3 length: 15 amino acids. The V gene lost 5 bases and the J gene lost 9 bases, with 21 bases spanning the gap. CDR3: CASRPDQDGGAEQFF. The CDR3 DNA sequence: TGCGCCAGCAGGCCCGATCAGGATGGAGGCGCTGAGCAGTTCTTC.

There are a few counts of this clone. J is TRBJ2-1 and V is TRBV29-1; TRBD2 matches 12 bases. Trimming removed 5 bases from V and 6 bases from J; junction bases left unmatched: 5. Per germline, CDR1 SQVTM and CDR2 ANQGSEA. The CDR3 contains 14 residues. CDR3 in amino acids: CSVSPSGGANEQFF. For the CDR3, the DNA is TGCAGCGTTAGTCCTAGCGGGGGGGCCAATGAGCAGTTCTTC.

In its sample, this clone was seen a few times. The V gene is TRBV9, the J gene TRBJ2-5, with D perhaps TRBD2 (6 bases). Germline values: CDR1 SGDLS, CDR2 YYNGEE. The CDR3 is 17 amino acids. Trimming took off 0 bases at V and 2 bases at J, with 17 bases between the two ends. This CDR3 reads CASSVGSQGGRQETQYF. The CDR3 bases are TGTGCCAGCAGCGTAGGGTCTCAGGGTGGGAGGCAAGAGACCCAGTACTTC.

The chain links TRBV6-5 to TRBJ1-5; D remains ambiguous. Trimming shortened V by 0 bases and J by 5 bases, and 8 bases separated the two germline ends. The CDR3 length is 14 residues. From germline, CDR1 is MNHEY and CDR2 SVGAGI. The CDR3 DNA reads as TGTGCCAGCAGTTACTCGTTTCGGGATCAGCCCCAGCATTTT. Amino acid sequence: CASSYSFRDQPQHF.

V gene TRBV28 combines with J gene TRBJ1-5; tentative D call: TRBD1 (5 bases). V was shortened by 6 bases and J by 6 bases, with 9 bases between the two germline ends. CDR3 length equals 12 residues. Per germline, CDR1 MDHEN and CDR2 SYDVKM. The CDR3 region is CASSPGFQPQHF. CDR3 nucleotides: TGTGCCAGCAGCCCAGGGTTTCAGCCCCAGCATTTT.

This chain connects TRBV5-6 to TRBJ1-2; D not resolved. Germline CDR1 SGHDT, CDR2 YYEEEE. The CDR3 extends over 12 amino acids. V was cut by 3 bases and J by 5 bases, with 8 bases left in between. As DNA, the CDR3 is TGTGCCAGCAGCTACAGTTTTTATGGCTACACCTTC. Translation gives CASSYSFYGYTF.

The chain is built from TRBV7-2 and TRBJ2-2; 7 bases match TRBD2. CDR3 length: 16 amino acids. V lost 1 base, J lost 1 base, and 3 bases stayed unmatched. Germline V gene data show CDR1 as SGHTA and CDR2 as FQGNSA. The CDR3 loop reads CASSLDGGGNTGELFF. In DNA, the CDR3 is TGTGCCAGCAGCTTAGACGGCGGGGGGAACACCGGGGAGCTGTTTTTT.

This clone has just a few counts. Its ends do not fully match the called genes, so a read error is possible. The chain couples TRBV7-9 to TRBJ1-2; 9 nucleotides agree with TRBD1. There are 16 residues in the CDR3. CDR1 is SEHNR, CDR2 FQNEAQ, per germline (reference sequence). DNA of the CDR3: TGTGCCCACATATACCATACAGGGGGCCCTAACTTTGGCTACACCTTC. It translates to CAHIYHTGGPNFGYTF.

The chain carries TRBV7-9 and TRBJ1-2; D not certain. Trimming removed 1 base at V and 7 bases at J, with 13 bases between. This CDR3 has 14 residues. CDR1 is SEHNR and CDR2 is FQNEAQ in the germline V gene (reference sequence). The CDR3 DNA follows: TGTGCCAGCAGCTTAGAAGTCCCGACGGGTGGCTACACCTTC. Amino acids: CASSLEVPTGGYTF.

V gene TRBV5-1 combines with J gene TRBJ1-2; 8 bases are a match to TRBD1. V lost 0 bases and J lost 4; bases outside the gene matches: 2. Germline V gene sequence: CDR1 SGHRS, CDR2 YFSETQ. The CDR3 is made up of 14 amino acids. CDR3 sequence reads: CASSLADRAYGYTF. In DNA form, the CDR3 reads TGCGCCAGCAGCTTGGCGGACAGGGCCTATGGCTACACCTTC.

The sample holds a few counts of this clone. The chain couples TRBV5-1 to TRBJ2-5; tentative D call: TRBD2 (6 bases). CDR1 SGHRS and CDR2 YFSETQ come from the germline V gene. Trimming cost V 4 bases and J 5 bases, with 21 bases left between them. CDR3 length: 16 amino acids. DNA of the CDR3: TGCGCCAGCAGCCCCCAACCCCAGGGAGGTCAGGAGACCCAGTACTTC. It codes for CASSPQPQGGQETQYF.

This chain links TRBV19 with TRBJ2-1; TRBD2 matches 8 bases. V trimming: 5 bases; J trimming: 4 bases; junction bases outside the gene matches: 4. CDR1 is LNHDA, CDR2 SQIVND, per germline (reference sequence). CDR3 length equals 14 residues. CDR3 sequence (DNA): TGTGCCAGTAGTTCGGGGGGGGAATACAATGAGCAGTTCTTC. This sequence encodes CASSSGGEYNEQFF.

The gene calls are TRBV5-1 and TRBJ2-3; no reliable D call. Between the trimmed V and J ends, which lost 1 base and 4 bases, there was a span of 10 bases. This CDR3 region has 14 residues. Per germline, CDR1 SGHRS and CDR2 YFSETQ. The CDR3 is CASSLLDNADTQYF. The CDR3 nucleotides read TGCGCCAGCAGCTTGTTAGATAACGCAGATACGCAGTATTTT. The entire variable domain, with the rest obtained from reference TRBV5-1 and TRBJ2-3, is as follows: KAGVTQTPRYLIKTRGQQVTLSCSPISGHRSVSWYQQTPGQGLQFLFEYFSETQRNKGNFPGRFSGRQFSNSRSEMNVSTLELGDSALYLCASSLLDNADTQYFGPGTRLTVL.

J is TRBJ2-7 and V is TRBV5-1; TRBD1 agrees at 9 bases. CDR1 and CDR2 from the germline V gene are SGHRS and YFSETQ. Trimming removed 3 bases from V and 3 bases from J; junction bases left unmatched: 7. This CDR3 is 15 amino acids long. As DNA, the CDR3 is TGCGCCAGCAGCTCTTACACAGGGGGCCTCTACGAGCAGTACTTC. Translated: CASSSYTGGLYEQYF.

V and J are TRBV6-5 and TRBJ2-4, with D unclear. Trimming shortened V by 2 bases and J by 8 bases, and 7 bases separated the two germline ends. This CDR3 spans 12 amino acids. Germline lookup yields CDR1 MNHEY and CDR2 SVGAGI. CDR3 sequence reads: CASSYSEDIQYF. CDR3 nucleotides: TGTGCCAGCAGTTACAGCGAGGACATTCAGTACTTC.

The chain uses TRBV29-1 and TRBJ1-2, with D possibly matching TRBD1 (5 bases). The CDR3 consists of 15 residues. Trimming shortened V by 2 bases and J by 3 bases, and 16 bases separated the two germline ends. The germline V gene encodes CDR1 SQVTM and CDR2 ANQGSEA. As DNA, the CDR3 is TGCAGCGTTGAACCATACCCAGGGTGGGACTATGGCTACACCTTC. Residues: CSVEPYPGWDYGYTF.

This clone was seen more than once but under ten times. The chain couples TRBV30 to TRBJ2-3; TRBD1 aligns across 8 bases. The trim removed 1 base at V and 6 bases at J, leaving 9 bases unmatched. The CDR3 contains 15 residues. Germline CDR1 GTSNPN, CDR2 SVGIG (reference sequence). CDR3 sequence (DNA): TGTGCCTGGAGTGGGGCAGGGGGCTCCCCGGATACGCAGTATTTT. Its translation: CAWSGAGGSPDTQYF.

V gene TRBV15 combines with J gene TRBJ2-1, with 7 bases that match TRBD2. Germline CDR1 is LNHNV and CDR2 is YYDKDF (reference sequence). CDR3 length equals 15 residues. The V gene end was trimmed by 5 bases and the J gene end by 0 bases; junction bases not matched to a gene: 4. CDR3 protein: CATSERGSSYNEQFF. Written as DNA, the CDR3 is TGTGCCACCAGCGAGCGGGGTAGCTCCTACAATGAGCAGTTCTTC.

This chain uses TRBV7-8 with TRBJ2-3; 8 positions match TRBD2. CDR3 length: 16 residues. Trimming removed 5 bases from V and 0 bases from J; junction bases left unmatched: 7. Germline V gene data show CDR1 as SGHVS and CDR2 as FQNEAQ. CDR3 sequence: CASSKTSGRSTDTQYF. In nucleotides, the CDR3 is TGTGCCAGCAGCAAAACTAGCGGAAGAAGCACAGATACGCAGTATTTT.

This clone occurred a few times. The chain combines TRBV7-9 with TRBJ2-7; D might be TRBD1 (6 bases). This CDR3 has 14 residues. The germline CDR1 and CDR2 sequences are SEHNR and FQNEAQ (reference sequence). Trimming cost V 1 base and J 8 bases, with 15 bases left between them. The DNA for the CDR3 is TGTGCCAGCAGCTTAGGAATACAGGGTAGGCAGCAGTACTTC. Amino acid sequence: CASSLGIQGRQQYF.

The chain couples TRBV29-1 to TRBJ1-2; 8 bases are a match to TRBD1. Trimming at V came to 4 bases and at J to 6 bases, leaving 4 bases not matched to a gene. The CDR3 totals 12 residues. The germline V gene encodes CDR1 SQVTM and CDR2 ANQGSEA. CDR3 DNA: TGCAGCGTTGGGACAGGGAGGAATGGCTACACCTTC. It codes for CSVGTGRNGYTF. The variable domain in full, with the rest retrieved from reference TRBV29-1 and TRBJ1-2, is SAVISQKPSRDICQRGTSLTIQCQVDSQVTMMFWYRQQPGQSLTLIATANQGSEATYESGFVIDKFPISRPNLTFSTLTVSNMSPEDSSIYLCSVGTGRNGYTFGSGTRLTVV.

This clone was seen more than once but under ten times. The V call is TRBV9, the J call TRBJ2-5; D unclear. The V gene's germline CDR1 is SGDLS and CDR2 YYNGEE. Between the trimmed V and J ends, which lost 2 bases and 0 bases, there was a span of 8 bases. The CDR3 contains 14 residues. Written as DNA, the CDR3 is TGTGCCAGCAGCGTGTCCCCAGACCAAGAGACCCAGTACTTC. Residues: CASSVSPDQETQYF.